Each of the 5 T cell receptor beta chains below was sequenced from the same sample in a study of CD8 T cells in Susac syndrome. When the RNA was reverse transcribed, random hexamers were used with an input of roughly 0.5 to 1 ug. TCRdb recomputed calls from the immunoSEQ multiplex PCR reads with MiXCR, one row per CDR3 protein. The top ten clones hold more than 0.2% of a sample with some 150,000 distinct CDR3 sequences, about 94% of them seen once. Sequencing was carried out using CD8+ T cells from PBMCs. These receptors were collected from a human donor with multiple sclerosis.

The chain employs TRBV6-4 and TRBJ1-6; D not certain. Trimming took off 6 bases at V and 8 bases at J, with 11 bases between the two ends. Germline-derived CDR1 and CDR2 are MRHNA and SNTAGT. This CDR3 region has 13 residues. Here the CDR3 DNA reads TGTGCCAGCAGATCAGAAGAACATTCACCCCTCCACTTT. This gives the protein CASRSEEHSPLHF.

The rearrangement links TRBV6-2 or TRBV6-3 to TRBJ1-1; 7 bases map to TRBD1. Per the germline V gene, CDR1 is MNHEY and CDR2 is SVGEGT. The V gene end was trimmed by 2 bases and the J gene end by 5 bases; junction bases not matched to a gene: 5. The CDR3 runs 14 residues. The CDR3 DNA follows: TGTGCCAGCAGTTACGTACAGGGGTATACTGAAGCTTTCTTT. Protein sequence: CASSYVQGYTEAFF.

The J gene is TRBJ2-1, the V gene TRBV2, with 14 bases aligning to TRBD2. The CDR3 spans 15 residues. Trimming cost V 6 bases and J 8 bases; bases outside gene matches: 6. CDR1 SNHLY and CDR2 FYNNEI come from the germline V gene. The CDR3 DNA sequence: TGTGCCAGCAGGGGGACTAGCGGGGGACCATATGAGCAGTTCTTC. This gives the protein CASRGTSGGPYEQFF.

This chain joins TRBV24-1 and TRBJ2-7; D gene ambiguous. V was shortened by 9 bases and J by 2 bases, with 16 bases between the two germline ends. From germline, CDR1 is KGHDR and CDR2 SFDVKD. The CDR3 is 14 residues long. The CDR3 loop reads CATESEKFPYEQYF. For the CDR3, the DNA is TGTGCCACCGAGTCTGAAAAGTTCCCCTACGAGCAGTACTTC.

This chain uses TRBV7-8 with TRBJ1-5, with D maybe TRBD1 (6 bases). The CDR3 consists of 15 residues. The V gene's germline CDR1 is SGHVS and CDR2 FQNEAQ. V dropped 2 bases and J dropped 5 bases, with 13 bases sitting between them. In DNA form, the CDR3 reads TGTGCCAGCAGCTTATCCCCCTCAGGGGATCAGCCCCAGCATTTT. As protein: CASSLSPSGDQPQHF.